This T cell receptor (beta chain) was sequenced during a study of cytomegalovirus exposure and HLA in healthy donors. Study details: As an earlier analysis found, about 200 million T cells yielded approximately 110 million unique TCR beta sequences.

PCR primers comprised 60 Vbeta and 13 Jbeta primers. Sequenced by immunoSEQ multiplex PCR; TCRdb stores in-frame clones only, minus some. This table holds about 170,000 clones, more than 70% found once. The V end lost 6 bases, the J end lost 6 bases, and 9 bases lay between the germline ends. The germline V gene has CDR1 MDHEN and CDR2 SYDVKM. The CDR3 is made up of 12 amino acids. The sequenced sample consisted of PBMCs. The chain combines TRBV28 with TRBJ1-3, with D uncertain. This TCR came from a male donor in good health and CMV-seronegative. Here the CDR3 DNA reads TGTGCCAGCAGCAAAGGAGTAAACACCATATATTTT. Protein product: CASSKGVNTIYF.